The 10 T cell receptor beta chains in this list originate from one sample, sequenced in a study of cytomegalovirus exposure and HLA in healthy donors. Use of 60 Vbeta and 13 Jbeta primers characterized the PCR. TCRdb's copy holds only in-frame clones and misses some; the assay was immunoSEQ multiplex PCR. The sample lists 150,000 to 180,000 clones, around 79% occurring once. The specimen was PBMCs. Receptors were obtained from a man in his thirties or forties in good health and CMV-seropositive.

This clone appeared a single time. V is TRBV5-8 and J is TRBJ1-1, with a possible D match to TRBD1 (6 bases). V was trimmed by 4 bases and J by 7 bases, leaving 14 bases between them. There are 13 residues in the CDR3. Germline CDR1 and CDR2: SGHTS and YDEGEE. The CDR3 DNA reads TGTGCCAGCAGCAACCCCAGAGGGGGTGAAGCTTTCTTT. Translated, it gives CASSNPRGGEAFF.

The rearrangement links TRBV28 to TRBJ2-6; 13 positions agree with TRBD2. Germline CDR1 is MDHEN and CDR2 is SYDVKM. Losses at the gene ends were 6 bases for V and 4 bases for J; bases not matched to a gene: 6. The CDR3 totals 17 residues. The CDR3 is CASSFGLAGAGANVLTF. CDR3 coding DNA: TGTGCCAGCAGCTTCGGACTAGCGGGAGCCGGGGCCAACGTCCTGACTTTC.

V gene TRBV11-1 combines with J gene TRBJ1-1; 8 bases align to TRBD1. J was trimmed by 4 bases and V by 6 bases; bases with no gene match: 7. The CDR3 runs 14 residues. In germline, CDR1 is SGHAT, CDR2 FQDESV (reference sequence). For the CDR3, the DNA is TGTGCCAGCAGTCATGGACAGGGCGGCACTGAAGCTTTCTTT. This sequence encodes CASSHGQGGTEAFF.

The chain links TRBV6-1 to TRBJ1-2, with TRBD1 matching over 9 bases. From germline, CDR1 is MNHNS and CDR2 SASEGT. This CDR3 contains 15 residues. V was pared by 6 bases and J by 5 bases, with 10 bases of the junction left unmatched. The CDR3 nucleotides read TGTGCCAGCAGGGTCTCACAGGGGGCCGAATATGGCTACACCTTC. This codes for CASRVSQGAEYGYTF.

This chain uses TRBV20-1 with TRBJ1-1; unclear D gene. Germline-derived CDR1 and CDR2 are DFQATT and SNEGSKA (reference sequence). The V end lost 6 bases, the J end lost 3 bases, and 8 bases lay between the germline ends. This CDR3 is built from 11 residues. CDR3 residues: CSATDYTEAFF. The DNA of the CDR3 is TGCAGTGCCACTGATTACACTGAAGCTTTCTTT.

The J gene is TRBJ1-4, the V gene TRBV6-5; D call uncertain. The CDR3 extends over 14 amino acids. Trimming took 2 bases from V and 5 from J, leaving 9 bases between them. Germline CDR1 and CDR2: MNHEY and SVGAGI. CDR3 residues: CASSYMGGNEKLFF. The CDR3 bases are TGTGCCAGCAGTTACATGGGAGGGAATGAAAAACTGTTTTTT.

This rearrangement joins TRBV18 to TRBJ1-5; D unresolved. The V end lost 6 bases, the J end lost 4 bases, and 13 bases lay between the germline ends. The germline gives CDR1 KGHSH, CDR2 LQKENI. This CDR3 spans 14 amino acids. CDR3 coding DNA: TGTGCCAGCTCTAGAGCACGAGGTAATCAGCCCCAGCATTTT. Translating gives CASSRARGNQPQHF.

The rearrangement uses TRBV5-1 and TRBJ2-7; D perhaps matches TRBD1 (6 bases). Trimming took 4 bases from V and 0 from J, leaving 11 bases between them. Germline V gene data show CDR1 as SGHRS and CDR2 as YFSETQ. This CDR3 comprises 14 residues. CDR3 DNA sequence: TGCGCCAGCAGCGCAGGGGTTCCCTCCTACGAGCAGTACTTC. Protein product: CASSAGVPSYEQYF.

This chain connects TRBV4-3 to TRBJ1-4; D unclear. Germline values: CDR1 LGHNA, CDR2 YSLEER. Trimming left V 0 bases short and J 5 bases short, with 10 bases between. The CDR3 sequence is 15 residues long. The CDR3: CASSQDAGRNEKLFF. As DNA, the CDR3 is TGCGCCAGCAGCCAAGATGCGGGCCGGAATGAAAAACTGTTTTTT.

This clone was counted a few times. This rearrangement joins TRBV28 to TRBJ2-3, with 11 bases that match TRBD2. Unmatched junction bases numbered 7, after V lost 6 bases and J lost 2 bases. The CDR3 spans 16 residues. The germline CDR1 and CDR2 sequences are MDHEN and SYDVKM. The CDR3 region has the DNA TGTGCCAGCAGCCGGGGACTAGCGGAACCCACAGATACGCAGTATTTT. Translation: CASSRGLAEPTDTQYF.